The T cell receptor beta chain under discussion was sequenced for a study of cytomegalovirus exposure and HLA in healthy donors (dated by TCRdb to 2015 to 2018). For the wider study: According to an earlier analysis of several hundred of the donors, about 179 million T cells yielded 100 million or so unique TCR beta sequences and 276 Gb of sequence data. Every repertoire in the discovery cohort had been generated on one and the same sequencing platform. A later genetic analysis used genome-wide SNP genotypes for about three fifths of the 666 donors, treating that subset as a discovery cohort. Rather than using new phenotypic data, the later analysis identified candidate immune exposures from TCR beta sequences and from how often those sequences occurred across donors. The T cell repertoires of several hundred subjects were profiled by immunosequencing and related to cytomegalovirus serostatus. Because of strong linkage in the cohort, five DR-DQ haplotypes were treated as single units for association and clustering. The study was designed to test whether signatures of past pathogen exposure could be identified by cataloging public T cell receptors. Typing coverage differed by locus: A, B, C, DRB1 and DQB1 were typed in roughly 629-630 donors, DQA1 in about 560, DPA1 in some 600, and DPB1 in 472. A later analysis re-examined previously published TCR beta repertoires from just over 650 donors and added high-resolution HLA genotyping to investigate patterns of TCR occurrence. Among roughly 400 genotyped donors of the cohort, an average of around 250,000 unique TCR beta nucleotide sequences was sequenced per donor, of which roughly 17% were non-productive. The study combined high-throughput TCR immunosequencing, statistical association of individual TCRs with disease status, and machine learning to predict cytomegalovirus infection status. In addition to the first cohort of 650 to 750 subjects, a separate validation cohort of 120 different subjects was used. In an earlier analysis of about 590 of the donors, high-throughput TCR beta sequencing was used to judge whether each TCR beta V gene segment behaved as functional or pseudogenic. Of the roughly 430 genotyped donors, 65% to 90% fell in the genetic ancestry cluster associated with self-reported Caucasian donors. An early release that covered some 630 HLA-typed donors contained around 300 gigabases of sequencing data and tens of millions of unique TCR sequences. Donor age, sex, ethnicity and CMV serostatus were collected together with the repertoire data. HLA typing covered class I and class II loci at four-digit resolution. The full study reports these points: Cytomegalovirus status was reported to be diagnosed by the classifier with high specificity and sensitivity in both the original and validation cohorts. An earlier analysis of 587 of the donors showed that most TCR beta V segments appeared in productive rearrangements either about 87% or about 30% of the time, which broadly matched IMGT annotations. Because HLA typing was unavailable for some donors at each locus, only the typed subset was used in association tests. The cohort was sequenced for TCR beta chains only, and without alpha or paired-chain data the features that could be detected were limited. In a later analysis, HLA-associated TCR beta chains showed more clonal expansion and lower generation probabilities than non-associated chains that were equally common. The sequencing pipeline was judged likely to have produced a cluster of highly shared sequence variants as a technical artifact. In a later genetic analysis, fewer N-insertions in productive TCRs were reported among donors in an Asian-associated ancestry cluster than the roughly 670-donor mean. CMV serostatus was the only immune exposure information available for the cohort. When HLA alleles, especially DR and DQ, strongly co-occurred, attributing TCR associations to individual alleles was difficult. The presence/absence analyses assumed that sequencing depth was roughly uniform across donors, and that assumption may not be true. An association between a missense DCLRE1C variant and V-gene and J-gene trimming of TCR beta chains was found in a later genetic analysis and replicated in an independent cohort. Some IMGT-functional V segments, including TRBV6-2 and TRBV6-3, could not be told apart with the 87-base-pair reads, so those segments were excluded. A total of 150 to 200 TCR beta chains were listed by the study as associated with cytomegalovirus. Some 16 rarely observed V segments, including chromosome 9 orphons, were excluded from the earlier analysis of approximately 500 of the donors because counts were too low. According to the authors, the approach could potentially be generalized to other disease states and immunological phenotypes. A further reported finding was that TCR beta sequences accurately predicted the HLA-A and HLA-B alleles for most subjects in the first cohort. Across donors, most TCR sequences were observed very rarely, whereas some public TCRs were present in many individuals. Most CMV-associated TCR beta chains appeared to be HLA-restricted in a later analysis, and the HLA associations seemed to be driven largely by CMV exposure. Three of the identified cytomegalovirus-associated TCR beta chains were confirmed in vitro to be specific for cytomegalovirus antigens. In a later analysis, several top co-occurrence clusters were reported to appear linked to parvovirus B19, influenza, CMV and Epstein-Barr virus. At a false discovery rate of 0.05, a later analysis linked approximately 18,000 TCR beta sequences to specific HLA alleles. Linkage disequilibrium might explain the correlated functional status among segregating V segments, but an unknown experimental factor could not be excluded. In a later analysis, the rate of TCR association differed among HLA loci, with DRB1 alleles having the most associated TCRs and HLA-C alleles having the fewest.

Of note for this clone: Its antigen has not been determined. No per-base quality is available; no much larger clone lies one base away.

Measured from the cysteine to the phenylalanine, the CDR3 is 13 residues long. CDR3 DNA is the only sequence kept; it has 39 bases, read in frame from the first base. V is cut by 5 bases and J by 2 bases, and the space between the germline ends is 12 bases. From a lookup of the germline V gene, CDR1 and CDR2 are SQVTM and ANQGSEA. The cohort comprised fewer than 750 healthy bone marrow donors. All cohort members were sampled while nominally healthy, although unrecorded immune exposures were likely present. The donor tested CMV seronegative and was one of the 352 seronegative cohort members. A peripheral blood sample was provided by each donor, and peripheral blood mononuclear cells were used for TCR beta sequencing. Genomic DNA extraction from the blood cell samples was performed with the Qiagen DNeasy Blood Extraction Kit. The protocol used for the library was the immunoSEQ multiplex PCR assay. The multiplex PCR relied on a mix of 60 forward primers for TCR Vbeta segments and 13 reverse primers for TCR Jbeta segments. The CDR3 region of rearranged TCR beta genes was amplified from genomic DNA by a multiplex PCR assay. The Illumina HiSeq System was used to sequence the amplified TCR beta libraries as 87-base-pair reads. The published analysis was carried out like this. In a later analysis, roughly 80 million unique TCR beta chains were counted across the 650 to 750 repertoires, and around 11 million of these chains were shared by at least two donors. A nearest-neighbor algorithm error-corrected the raw reads and collapsed the reads into unique sequences, merging closely related sequences to remove PCR and sequencing errors. To assign V, D and J gene segments, CDR3 sequences were aligned to IMGT reference sequences. For a sequence to be retained, a match of at least six nucleotides was required to both a V gene segment and a J gene segment. A rearrangement counted as productive if the CDR3 had no stop codons and remained in frame with V and J, and every other rearrangement counted as non-productive. CDR3 was defined according to IMGT convention as the region running from the second conserved V-encoded cysteine to the conserved J-encoded phenylalanine. In an earlier analysis of roughly 580 of the donors, sequences lacking an unambiguous match to a single V gene segment were excluded. An earlier analysis of several hundred of the donors called V segments functional above 56.7% productive rearrangements and segregating when the between-donor standard deviation exceeded 5%. To diagnose cytomegalovirus status from the catalog of TCR beta chain sequences, a statistical classification framework was built. A later analysis assigned V and J genes by comparing TCR nucleotide sequences with IMGT/GENE-DB human TR gene sequences. In a later analysis, CDR3 sequences and most-parsimonious VDJ recombination scenarios were assigned using the TCRdist pipeline. In a later analysis, each TCR beta chain was defined by its CDR3 amino acid sequence together with its V-gene family, and reads lacking a unique V-gene family were excluded. As a way to deal with suspected cross-contamination and a sequencing artifact, a later analysis dropped approximately 590 nucleotide sequences that were highly shared and had low generation probability. In a later analysis, a clonal expansion index for each public chain was calculated from normalized within-repertoire ranks of inferred template counts. In a later analysis, generation probabilities were computed using a VDJ recombination model fitted to out-of-frame rearrangements, and the results were checked against IGoR. In a later analysis, TCR-TCR, TCR-HLA and TCR-CMV co-occurrence was scored with hypergeometric tests, and a repertoire-size bias correction was applied to TCR pairs. To estimate false discovery rates, a later analysis permuted the HLA or CMV assignments 20 times. In a later analysis, co-occurring TCRs were grouped using DBSCAN, with TCRdist sequence similarity added in when clustering inside HLA-allele-positive subsets. For co-occurrence clustering, repertoires with fewer than 30,000 or more than 120,000 public chains were excluded, along with roughly 5 repertoires with anomalous nucleotide sharing. TCRdb took this table from immuneACCESS and kept in-frame rearrangements with V and J called. Such tables lack part of the clones; where checked against another copy, unresolved V genes explain under half of the gap, and the rest is unexplained. V, J and clone size reflect that table, while D and trimming were determined from the DNA. The sample table holds over 150,000 clones, of which 82% were seen once. 0.098% of the sample rests with the top ten.

This receptor was obtained from a boy between 2 and 10 years old in good health and CMV-seronegative. In this chain, TRBV29-1 is recombined with TRBJ1-2; perhaps TRBD1 is the D gene, with 5 bases matching. The sample comprised PBMCs. For the CDR3, the sequence is CSVITGRNYGYTF. The DNA sequence is as follows: TGCAGCGTTATTACAGGTCGGAACTATGGCTACACCTTC. The CDR3 plus the reference TRBV29-1 and TRBJ1-2 genes for the other parts give the full variable domain: SAVISQKPSRDICQRGTSLTIQCQVDSQVTMMFWYRQQPGQSLTLIATANQGSEATYESGFVIDKFPISRPNLTFSTLTVSNMSPEDSSIYLCSVITGRNYGYTFGSGTRLTVV.